This T cell receptor beta chain was documented in a study of vaccination and CD4 T cells after COVID-19. Stated treatment: roughly 11-day PBMC culture with coronavirus spike peptide pools or control peptides (ViraFEST assay). As regards this clonotype: Its target is not known.

V was pared by 4 bases and J by 7 bases, with 20 bases between. CDR1 SNHLY and CDR2 FYNNEI come from the germline V gene. The CDR3 is 16 amino acids. Oncomine TCR Beta short-read sequencing was applied to DNA from cultured CD4+ T cells. TCRdb reanalysed the PCR reads using MiXCR and keeps one entry per CDR3 protein. In the table there are around 3,300 distinct CDR3 sequences, 70% to 85% of which are singletons. The V gene is TRBV2, the J gene TRBJ1-5; D perhaps matches TRBD1 (5 bases). The specimen sequenced was CD4+ T cells from blood, cultured in vitro. This TCR was recovered from a human donor who had recovered from COVID-19. As DNA, the CDR3 is TGTGCCAGCAGTGCCCGGACATCGGCCACGGGCCAGCCCCAGCATTTT. Protein: CASSARTSATGQPQHF.